This entry is about one T cell receptor (beta chain). What it binds is unknown. The CDR3 runs to 13 residues. V shed 6 bases and J shed 4 bases, with 12 bases lying between them. Per germline, CDR1 LNHDA and CDR2 SQIVND (reference sequence). The data stem from a study of shared clonotypes between healthy human individuals. Findings and caveats of the study: Across subsets, estimated richness was generally greater for naive than for memory populations.

Assay used: immunoSEQ multiplex PCR; TCRdb lists only in-frame clones, some missing. This table has millions of clones, over 85% appearing once. This chain links TRBV19 with TRBJ2-5; D is ambiguous. Sequencing was carried out using naive CD4+ T cells sorted from blood. Subset meaning: CD45RA+ positively selected. The TCR was taken from a young man in good health. The CDR3 DNA is TGTGCCAGTAGCAGGTCAAAGGTAGAGACCCAGTACTTC. It is translated as CASSRSKVETQYF.